Included here is one T cell receptor (beta chain) sequence, with context. Its binding antigen is unknown. No base quality information exists; no much larger clone differs at one position. The data derive from a study of blood T cell repertoires in COVID-19 (dated by TCRdb to the early 2020s). Regarding the complete study: Samples from collaborators originated in the United States, Italy and Spain and spanned both the acute and convalescent phases of COVID-19. The prospective study material was composed of cDNA or gDNA derived from T cells, B-cell-depleted T cells, or PBMCs. The dataset comprised deeply sampled blood TCRbeta repertoires from subjects exposed to, actively infected with, or recovered from COVID-19. The repertoires were released in a freely available public database meant as a resource for research on the immune response to SARS-CoV-2. The samples were drawn from the first 160 participants of the ongoing ImmuneRACE study and from under 1,500 subjects provided by 6 global collaborators. Nearly every sample came with metadata listing a de-identified subject ID, COVID-19 status, age in years and sex. Where available, HLA class I and class II types were obtained from metadata supplied by the sample provider rather than from assay-based typing.

Beyond this particular receptor, the publication reports: Clinical and demographic metadata were provided uncurated, with the amount varying by source and participant.

Enrolling through a virtual design, the prospective study's participants ranged in age from roughly 18 to 95 years and lived across roughly 24 United States geographic areas. In the prospective study, participants were assigned to cohorts based on the clinical history participants reported in a screening survey and a study questionnaire. ImmuneRACE Cohort 3 recovered participants were defined by two consecutive negative NP/OP PCR tests, healthcare professional clearance, or symptom resolution. Mobile phlebotomists in the prospective study collected whole blood, serum and a nasopharyngeal or oropharyngeal swab from every participant. Prospective study participants could optionally give additional blood draws and questionnaires over an approximately 2-month period. Before DNA extraction, blood samples from the prospective study were shipped at room temperature or frozen. TCRbeta CDR3 regions were amplified from genomic DNA using the immunoSEQ Assay, a bias-controlled multiplex PCR. On the study's bioinformatics: Nucleated cell counts per sample were estimated from amplification of reference gene primers within the assay. To quantify the absolute abundance of each unique TCRbeta CDR3 rearrangement, sequence reads were collapsed and filtered. For each sample, productive Simpson clonality was calculated as the square root of Simpson's diversity index over productive rearrangements. TCRdb provides this immuneACCESS table in a form limited to in-frame rearrangements. Some clones are lacking; in checked studies, under half of them reflect an unresolved V gene, and why the rest are absent is not known. V and J calls and clone size are as listed in that table; D and trimming were resolved from the DNA. This sample gives over 120,000 clones in total; 80% to 90% of them show up just once. Together, the top ten hold less than 5.5% of the sample.

Cut back by 7 bases and 3 bases, the V and J ends lie 29 bases apart. CDR1 and CDR2, per the germline V gene (reference sequence), are MNHEY and SMNVEV. The CDR3 holds 19 amino acids from the cysteine to the phenylalanine. Here the CDR3 DNA is all that survives: 57 bases in frame from base 1. The receptor was derived from a man between 50 and 59 years old who had recovered from COVID-19. The sample was PBMCs or T cells enriched from blood (not recorded which). The rearranged segments are TRBV27 and TRBJ2-3; perhaps TRBD2 is the D gene, with 6 bases matching. The CDR3 amino acid sequence is: CASTSIGVGGDGITDTQYF. The DNA is as follows: TGTGCCAGCACTAGCATCGGGGTGGGAGGTGATGGTATTACAGATACGCAGTATTTT.